This T cell receptor (beta chain) was sequenced during a study of post-analysis software for immune sequencing data. Study summary: Secondary progressive, relapsing-remitting and progressive-relapsing multiple sclerosis were among the included disease courses. Points from the study as a whole: F measure clustering grouped samples strongly by preparation batch. Roughly 5 TRBV segments occurring more often in patients than controls included TRBV5-6, TRBV5-1 and TRBV20-1. Diversity measured as normalized Chao1 was significantly lower in multiple sclerosis patients than in controls.

As for this clonotype: Its target is not known.

Germline V gene lookup returns CDR1 MNHEY and CDR2 SMNVEV (reference sequence). Deletions cut 5 bases from V and 0 bases from J, with 14 bases between. There are 16 residues in the CDR3. cDNA libraries of TCR beta carried unique molecular identifiers. A population of 1 to 10 million T cells gave rise to 450,000 to 500,000 cDNA molecules. MiXCR, run by TCRdb on the PCR reads, gives a single entry per CDR3 protein. The sample contains 250,000 to 300,000 distinct CDR3 sequences, less than 40% of which appear only once. V is TRBV27 and J is TRBJ1-5, with unresolved D. The clonotype was recovered from a girl between 10 and 17 years old with multiple sclerosis. Sequenced input: blood. The CDR3 nucleotides are TGTGCCAGCAGTACCACGGGAGGGAATAGCAATCAGCCCCAGCATTTT. Amino acid sequence: CASSTTGGNSNQPQHF.